These T cell receptor beta chains were read from a single sample in a study of T cells in Graves' hyperthyroidism and ophthalmopathy. TCRdb used MiXCR to reprocess the multiplex PCR reads, holding one entry per CDR3 protein. The profile shows some 340,000 distinct CDR3 sequences, 12% to 15% of them singletons. The material sequenced was blood. The receptors shown here come from a woman aged 40 to 49 with Graves' ophthalmopathy. CDR3s include the opening cysteine and the closing phenylalanine or tryptophan. The D gene is left open where the match is weak. Size is stated for part of the rows, as once, few or many counts, or as a class when the clone is expanded.

J gene,clone size,V gene,D gene,CDR3 DNA,CDR3 protein
TRBJ2-3,NA,TRBV27,TRBD1,TGTGCCACCAGACCGTCGGGACAGGTCACAGATACGCAGTATTTT,CATRPSGQVTDTQYF
TRBJ1-5,many,TRBV20-1,NA,TGCAGTGCAGCCCCTCGCCGGGTCGGCCAGCCCCAGCATTTT,CSAAPRRVGQPQHF
TRBJ2-7,many,TRBV5-5,TRBD1,TGTGCCAGCAGCTTGGGGCAGGGGGCGAAGGAGCAGTACTTC,CASSLGQGAKEQYF
TRBJ1-5,few,TRBV7-7,NA,TGTGCTAGCAGCCTACGCAGGGCTTATAGCAATCAGCCCCAGCATTTT,CASSLRRAYSNQPQHF
TRBJ1-4,many,TRBV20-1,NA,TGCAGTGCTAGAGACGACGGAGGTAATGAAAAACTGTTTTTT,CSARDDGGNEKLFF
TRBJ1-5,few,TRBV6-1,NA,TGTGCCAGCAGCCCCGGACAGTCCTATAGCAATCAGCCCCAGCATTTT,CASSPGQSYSNQPQHF
TRBJ1-2,few,TRBV11-2,NA,TGTGCCAGCAGTTATACGGGGAACTATGGCTACACCTTC,CASSYTGNYGYTF
TRBJ2-3,many,TRBV2,NA,TGTGCCAGCAGACGGACAGCTAGCACAGATACGCAGTATTTT,CASRRTASTDTQYF
TRBJ1-5,many,TRBV4-1,NA,TGCGCCAGCAGCCAAGTTGCGGGGGCAAATCAGCCCCAGCATTTT,CASSQVAGANQPQHF
TRBJ2-7,NA,TRBV19,NA,TGTGCCAGTAGTATGACCCAACGGAACTACGAGCAGTACTTC,CASSMTQRNYEQYF
TRBJ2-1,NA,TRBV2,TRBD1,TGTGCCAGCAGTAGGGGGACAGGGACATACAATGAGCAGTTCTTC,CASSRGTGTYNEQFF
TRBJ2-7,NA,TRBV20-1,TRBD2,TGCAGTGCTACTGGGACTAGACATGAGCAGTACTTC,CSATGTRHEQYF
TRBJ2-2,NA,TRBV12-3/TRBV12-4,TRBD2,TGTGCCAGCAGAAGACTAGCGGGGGGGCTTGCGGGGGAGCTGTTTTTT,CASRRLAGGLAGELFF
TRBJ2-1,many,TRBV28,NA,TGTGCCAGCAGTATAAAACTAGACTACAATGAGCAGTTCTTC,CASSIKLDYNEQFF
TRBJ1-2,many,TRBV2,TRBD1,TGTGCCAGCAGTGAAGACAAAACGGGACAGGGGGCTAACTATGGCTACACCTTC,CASSEDKTGQGANYGYTF
TRBJ1-1,medium-sized,TRBV28,TRBD1,TGTGCCAGCAGGGAAACAGGGGCAGGAGCTTTCTTT,CASRETGAGAFF
TRBJ1-5,few,TRBV10-2,NA,TGCGCCAGCCAGTGGGATTTCAATCAGCCCCAGCATTTT,CASQWDFNQPQHF
TRBJ2-2,many,TRBV12-3/TRBV12-4,NA,TGTGCCAGCAGTTTAGTAACGGGCGTCGGGGAGCTGTTTTTT,CASSLVTGVGELFF
TRBJ2-3,NA,TRBV19,NA,TGTGCCAGCTCCTCGGCAGACACAGATACGCAGTATTTT,CASSSADTDTQYF
TRBJ2-4,NA,TRBV18,TRBD2,TGTGCCAGCTCACCCTCTAGCGGGAAAAACATTCAGTACTTC,CASSPSSGKNIQYF
TRBJ1-2,many,TRBV6-5,NA,TGTGCCAGCAGTTACAGTTTCGCTCCCGGGGGCATGTTCTATGGCTACACCTTC,CASSYSFAPGGMFYGYTF
TRBJ2-3,few,TRBV5-1,NA,TGCGCCAGCAGCTTGGCTAGGACTAACACAGATACGCAGTATTTT,CASSLARTNTDTQYF
TRBJ1-6,NA,TRBV19,TRBD1,TGTGCCAGTAGTATTGGTCAGGGGGATTCACCCCTCCACTTT,CASSIGQGDSPLHF
TRBJ2-7,many,TRBV10-3,NA,TGTGCCATCAGTGGGGAGGGGGCGGGAACGACGGACGAGCAGTACTTC,CAISGEGAGTTDEQYF
TRBJ2-2,few,TRBV12-3/TRBV12-4,TRBD2,TGTGCCAGCAGCCGAGCGGGGCCCCCGGGTACCGGGGAGCTGTTTTTT,CASSRAGPPGTGELFF